These 25 T cell receptor beta chains originate from one sample sequenced in a study of cytomegalovirus exposure and HLA in healthy donors. The PCR was carried out with 60 Vbeta primers and 13 Jbeta primers. Assay used: immunoSEQ multiplex PCR; TCRdb lists only in-frame clones, some missing. The sample has about 120,000 clones; 70% to 80% are singletons. Input material: PBMCs. These receptors all stem from a man aged 50-59 years in good health and CMV-seropositive.

This chain links TRBV27 with TRBJ1-3, with 7 bases fitting TRBD1. Trimming cost V 5 bases and J 3 bases; bases outside gene matches: 19. CDR1 and CDR2 (germline): MNHEY, SMNVEV (reference sequence). The CDR3 totals 19 residues. This CDR3 reads CASSPTGRQGGTGGNTIYF. CDR3 DNA: TGTGCCAGCAGTCCCACCGGACGACAGGGCGGGACCGGTGGAAACACCATATATTTT.

The chain joins TRBV6-1 to TRBJ2-1; D is possibly TRBD2 (6 bases). The CDR3 consists of 14 residues. Per the germline V gene, CDR1 is MNHNS and CDR2 is SASEGT. Trimming took off 6 bases at V and 8 bases at J, with 17 bases between the two ends. The CDR3, as DNA: TGTGCCAGCAGGCGGGACTCAGCCGTGGATGAGCAGTTCTTC. Encoded protein: CASRRDSAVDEQFF.

This clone was seen only once. The chain carries TRBV7-2 and TRBJ2-7; D uncertain. Per germline, CDR1 SGHTA and CDR2 FQGNSA. CDR3 length: 14 residues. The V and J ends lost 5 bases and 0 bases respectively, with 11 bases between them. CDR3 loop: CASSLDTHSYEQYF. DNA for the CDR3: TGTGCCAGCAGCCTCGACACTCACTCCTACGAGCAGTACTTC.

Only a few counts were recorded for this clone. This sequence joins TRBV15 and TRBJ2-7, with D tentatively TRBD1 (6 bases). CDR1 LNHNV and CDR2 YYDKDF come from the germline V gene (reference sequence). The length of the CDR3 is 13 residues. V was clipped by 5 bases and J by 7 bases, with 15 bases between them. CDR3 sequence: CATSSSGQTEQYF. DNA of the CDR3: TGTGCCACCAGCTCCTCAGGACAGACGGAGCAGTACTTC. The full variable domain, rest sourced from reference TRBV15 and TRBJ2-7, is DAMVIQNPRYQVTQFGKPVTLSCSQTLNHNVMYWYQQKSSQAPKLLFHYYDKDFNNEADTPDNFQSRRPNTSFCFLDIRSPGLGDTAMYLCATSSSGQTEQYFGPGTRLTVT.

In its sample, this clone was seen a few times. V usage is TRBV6-5 and J usage is TRBJ1-1, with D uncertain. The CDR3 extends over 13 amino acids. Looked up from germline, CDR1 is MNHEY and CDR2 is SVGAGI. Trimming took off 6 bases at V and 5 bases at J, with 13 bases between the two ends. This CDR3 reads CASSRELGTEAFF. CDR3 in DNA: TGTGCCAGCAGCCGGGAGCTTGGGACTGAAGCTTTCTTT.

This chain connects TRBV18 to TRBJ1-6, with 8 bases identical to TRBD1. CDR3 length: 15 residues. Unmatched junction bases numbered 3, after V lost 5 bases and J lost 3 bases. In germline, CDR1 is KGHSH, CDR2 LQKENI. The CDR3 region is CASSGGTGYNSPLHF. In DNA, the CDR3 is TGTGCCAGCTCAGGGGGGACAGGCTATAATTCACCCCTCCACTTT.

The chain uses TRBV2 and TRBJ2-3, with 8 nucleotides matching TRBD2. The CDR3 extends over 14 amino acids. Germline V lookup: CDR1 SNHLY, CDR2 FYNNEI. V gave up 4 bases and J gave up 4 bases; unmatched junction bases: 4. The CDR3 DNA is TGTGCCAGCAGTGGGCCTAGCGGGTCAGATACGCAGTATTTT. Its protein product is CASSGPSGSDTQYF.

The rearrangement links TRBV6-1 to TRBJ2-1, with 13 bases matching TRBD2. The trim removed 4 bases at V and 2 bases at J, leaving 5 bases unmatched. The CDR3 contains 17 residues. Germline V gene data show CDR1 as MNHNS and CDR2 as SASEGT. DNA of the CDR3: TGTGCCAGCAGTGGACTAGCGGGAGGTACTACCTACAATGAGCAGTTCTTC. Its translation: CASSGLAGGTTYNEQFF.

This clone occurred once. The rearrangement links TRBV6-5 to TRBJ1-4, with a tentative D call TRBD1 (5 bases). V dropped 8 bases and J dropped 8 bases, with 12 bases sitting between them. The CDR3 runs 12 residues. From germline, CDR1 is MNHEY and CDR2 SVGAGI. The CDR3 region has the DNA TGTGCCAGCGGCAGGGTCGGGGAAAAACTGTTTTTT. Translation: CASGRVGEKLFF.

The rearrangement links TRBV7-2 to TRBJ2-5, with TRBD2 matching 13 bases. V trimming: 6 bases; J trimming: 4 bases; junction bases outside the gene matches: 11. This CDR3 has 17 residues. Germline V CDR1 and CDR2: SGHTA, FQGNSA. CDR3 coding DNA: TGTGCCAGCAGGATACTAGCGGGGGGGCTGAGAGGAGAGACCCAGTACTTC. It yields the protein CASRILAGGLRGETQYF.

The V and J genes are TRBV6-1 and TRBJ2-7; possible D gene TRBD1, 7 bases. The CDR3 length is 14 residues. The V gene lost 8 bases and the J gene lost 3 bases, with 17 bases spanning the gap. Looked up from germline, CDR1 is MNHNS and CDR2 is SASEGT. In DNA form, the CDR3 reads TGTGCCAGCGCCCCTGGGCAGGGGGGCTACGAGCAGTACTTC. Translation gives CASAPGQGGYEQYF.

As for this clone: The CDR3 carries no conserved terminal phenylalanine or tryptophan, so it likely arises from a read error. The chain employs TRBV29-1 and TRBJ2-7, with TRBD2 identical over 9 bases. This CDR3 is built from 13 residues. V trimming: 4 bases; J trimming: 3 bases; junction bases outside the gene matches: 4. CDR1 SQVTM and CDR2 ANQGSEA come from the germline V gene. The CDR3 spells CSVVLAGVYEQYL. The CDR3 bases are TGCAGCGTTGTCTTAGCGGGGGTCTACGAGCAGTACCTC.

This chain's CDR3 is CASSEIGGFYEQYF. CDR3 in DNA: TGCGCCAGCAGTGAAATAGGGGGCTTCTACGAGCAGTACTTC. The V gene is TRBV10-2, the J gene TRBJ2-7; TRBD1 aligns across 7 bases. V lost 3 bases to trimming and J lost 3 bases; unmatched junction nucleotides: 5. The CDR3 runs to 14 residues. Germline lookup yields CDR1 WSHSY and CDR2 SAAADI.

V gene TRBV30 combines with J gene TRBJ1-2; TRBD1 matches 7 bases. The CDR3 length is 15 residues. The germline CDR1 and CDR2 sequences are GTSNPN and SVGIG (reference sequence). Trimming took 0 bases from V and 8 from J; bases not matched to a gene: 12. The CDR3 spells CAWSVQGVRGLGYTF. The CDR3 DNA reads as TGTGCCTGGAGTGTCCAGGGGGTCAGAGGCTTAGGCTACACCTTC. Supplemented by reference TRBV30 and TRBJ1-2, the full variable domain reads SQTIHQWPATLVQPVGSPLSLECTVEGTSNPNLYWYRQAAGRGLQLLFYSVGIGQISSEVPQNLSASRPQDRQFILSSKKLLLSDSGFYLCAWSVQGVRGLGYTFGSGTRLTVV.

The CDR3 reads CASSHTQGYQPQHF. The CDR3 DNA follows: TGTGCCAGCAGTCATACACAGGGGTATCAGCCCCAGCATTTT. This chain joins TRBV28 and TRBJ1-5; 7 bases are a match to TRBD1. With V trimmed by 5 bases and J by 5 bases, 6 bases remained unmatched. The germline V gene has CDR1 MDHEN and CDR2 SYDVKM. This CDR3 region has 14 residues. Drawing the rest from reference TRBV28 and TRBJ1-5, the complete variable domain is DVKVTQSSRYLVKRTGEKVFLECVQDMDHENMFWYRQDPGLGLRLIYFSYDVKMKEKGDIPEGYSVSREKKERFSLILESASTNQTSMYLCASSHTQGYQPQHFGDGTRLSIL.

The chain uses TRBV9 and TRBJ1-3; tentative D call: TRBD1 (5 bases). With 3 bases removed from V and 6 bases from J, the gap between germline ends came to 13 bases. Germline loops: CDR1 SGDLS, CDR2 YYNGEE. The CDR3 is made up of 14 amino acids. CDR3 loop: CASSATGDPNTIYF. Here the CDR3 DNA reads TGTGCCAGCAGCGCCACAGGTGATCCAAACACCATATATTTT.

This chain joins TRBV7-9 and TRBJ2-2, with no clear D. The germline CDR1 and CDR2 sequences are SEHNR and FQNEAQ (reference sequence). This CDR3 region has 14 residues. V dropped 0 bases and J dropped 1 base, with 3 bases sitting between them. The CDR3 bases are TGTGCCAGCAGCTTAGCCCGGAACACCGGGGAGCTGTTTTTT. It yields the protein CASSLARNTGELFF. Combining the CDR3 with reference TRBV7-9 and TRBJ2-2 gives the whole variable domain DTGVSQNPRHKITKRGQNVTFRCDPISEHNRLYWYRQTLGQGPEFLTYFQNEAQLEKSRLLSDRFSAERPKGSFSTLEIQRTEQGDSAMYLCASSLARNTGELFFGEGSRLTVL.

The rearrangement uses TRBV30 and TRBJ2-5; possibly TRBD2 for D (5 bases). CDR1 is GTSNPN, CDR2 SVGIG, per germline (reference sequence). The CDR3 covers 13 residues. V lost 3 bases to trimming and J lost 5 bases, with 13 bases between them. The CDR3 DNA reads TGTGCCTGGAGGGCGCGGGCCCACGAGACCCAGTACTTC. Its translation: CAWRARAHETQYF.

V gene TRBV21-1 combines with J gene TRBJ1-5. TRBV21-1 is shown as a pseudogene. The CDR3 has 19 amino acids. This CDR3 is CASSKGEGVEGPLNQPQHF. CDR3 nucleotides: TGTGCCAGCAGCAAAGGGGAAGGGGTGGAGGGCCCCCTAAATCAGCCCCAGCATTTT.

The chain recombines TRBV29-1 with TRBJ1-2; D uncertain. CDR3 length equals 14 residues. The ends were cut back, 1 base at V and 4 bases at J, with 13 bases in the middle. The germline V gene has CDR1 SQVTM and CDR2 ANQGSEA. CDR3 region: CSVEGGYPGYGYTF. The DNA of the CDR3 is TGCAGCGTTGAAGGAGGTTATCCTGGCTATGGCTACACCTTC. Drawing the rest from reference TRBV29-1 and TRBJ1-2, the complete variable domain is SAVISQKPSRDICQRGTSLTIQCQVDSQVTMMFWYRQQPGQSLTLIATANQGSEATYESGFVIDKFPISRPNLTFSTLTVSNMSPEDSSIYLCSVEGGYPGYGYTFGSGTRLTVV.

This clone was detected once. This rearrangement joins TRBV7-2 to TRBJ2-7, with D tentatively TRBD1 (6 bases). The germline V and J ends were trimmed by 5 bases and 7 bases, with 18 bases remaining between them. Germline V gives CDR1 SGHTA, CDR2 FQGNSA. The CDR3 consists of 14 residues. The CDR3 bases are TGTGCCAGCAGCCCCGGCCAGGGGCCGGGAGAGCAGTACTTC. This codes for CASSPGQGPGEQYF.

The rearrangement uses TRBV5-1 and TRBJ2-1; 9 bases map to TRBD1. V lost 1 base and J lost 7; bases outside the gene matches: 9. The germline V gene has CDR1 SGHRS and CDR2 YFSETQ. The CDR3 extends over 16 amino acids. Here the CDR3 reads CASSLSPGQGSNEQFF. CDR3 coding DNA: TGCGCCAGCAGCTTGTCCCCGGGACAGGGTTCGAATGAGCAGTTCTTC.

The V and J genes are TRBV27 and TRBJ2-5; TRBD2 aligns across 14 bases. The junction had 10 bases not matched to a gene; V was cut back by 5 bases and J by 5 bases. Germline CDR1 and CDR2: MNHEY and SMNVEV (reference sequence). CDR3 size: 17 residues. CDR3 sequence: CASSHSGTSGSRETQYF. CDR3 nucleotide sequence: TGTGCCAGCAGTCATTCCGGGACTAGCGGGAGTAGGGAGACCCAGTACTTC.

This chain joins TRBV9 and TRBJ2-2; 12 bases agree with TRBD2. Per the germline V gene, CDR1 is SGDLS and CDR2 is YYNGEE. J gave up 5 bases and V 0 bases, and 5 bases lay outside the gene matches. This CDR3 has 17 residues. CDR3 loop: CASSVGSSGRVTGELFF. Written as DNA, the CDR3 is TGTGCCAGCAGCGTAGGGTCTAGCGGGAGGGTGACCGGGGAGCTGTTTTTT.

The V call is TRBV18, the J call TRBJ1-4, with TRBD1 identical over 7 bases. In germline, CDR1 is KGHSH, CDR2 LQKENI. This CDR3 is 16 amino acids long. V was pared by 1 base and J by 4 bases, with 6 bases of the junction left unmatched. The CDR3 loop is CASSPLTGPINEKLFF. Here the CDR3 DNA reads TGTGCCAGCTCACCACTGACAGGGCCGATTAATGAAAAACTGTTTTTT. The variable domain in full, completed from reference TRBV18 and TRBJ1-4, reads NAGVMQNPRHLVRRRGQEARLRCSPMKGHSHVYWYRQLPEEGLKFMVYLQKENIIDESGMPKERFSAEFPKEGPSILRIQQVVRGDSAAYFCASSPLTGPINEKLFFGSGTQLSVL.